The sequence of this T cell receptor beta chain was determined in a study of T-cell reconstitution after alpha-beta-depleted transplantation in children. The ends were cut back, 2 bases at V and 6 bases at J, with 12 bases in the middle. Looked up from germline, CDR1 is SNHLY and CDR2 is FYNNEI. This CDR3 is built from 14 residues. This clonotype was detected ten times or more. Using unique molecular identifiers, the investigators prepared the TCRbeta library. TCRdb independently ran MiXCR on the PCR reads; one entry per CDR3 protein. The data contain 230,000 or so distinct CDR3 sequences, approximately 9.7% of them singletons.

V and J are TRBV2 and TRBJ2-3; the D gene is possibly TRBD2 (6 bases). The sequencing used PBMCs from the stem cell graft donor, collected from the stem cell graft. The TCR originated in a human donor who donated a stem cell graft to a child with SCID. CDR3 residues: CASSERRGSDTQYF. The CDR3 DNA reads TGTGCCAGCAGTGAACGGCGGGGTTCGGATACGCAGTATTTT.